This TCR beta chain was captured in a study of T cell changes during pregnancy in multiple sclerosis. This clone was recorded once. The J segment lost 0 bases and the V segment lost 5 bases, leaving 3 bases of the junction unmatched. Germline V gene data show CDR1 as SEHNR and CDR2 as FQNEAQ (reference sequence). This CDR3 comprises 16 residues. Generated by immunoSEQ multiplex PCR, the TCRdb table keeps only in-frame clones and is missing some. The data show 40,000 to 50,000 clones, 85% to 95% seen once. This sequence joins TRBV7-9 and TRBJ2-3, with 12 bases that match TRBD2. The receptor's source is a female donor with multiple sclerosis, enrolled in a pregnancy study. The specimen was CD4+ T cells from peripheral blood mononuclear cells, collected in the first trimester of pregnancy. CDR3 loop: CASSVTSGGSTDTQYF. The DNA of the CDR3 is TGTGCCAGCAGCGTAACTAGCGGGGGGAGCACAGATACGCAGTATTTT.